The 18 T cell receptor beta chains given below trace back to one sample, sequenced in a study of OX40 agonist ivuxolimab in advanced cancers. The data were produced by immunoSEQ multiplex PCR, yet TCRdb's version contains in-frame clones alone and is incomplete. Altogether tens of thousands of clones are present, 85% to 90% being singletons, with the ten largest covering nearly 7.5%. The sequences come from CD4+ or CD8+ T cells sorted from blood, collected in a trial of the OX40 agonist ivuxolimab. The receptors were sampled from an adult with an advanced solid tumor such as melanoma, head and neck, liver or kidney cancer.

The chain combines TRBV27 with TRBJ2-7, with D tentatively TRBD2 (6 bases). Per the germline V gene, CDR1 is MNHEY and CDR2 is SMNVEV (reference sequence). Trimming shortened V by 9 bases and J by 6 bases, and 18 bases separated the two germline ends. The CDR3 runs 13 residues. CDR3 sequence reads: CASTSRGGPEQYF. The CDR3 bases are TGTGCCAGTACGTCTCGAGGAGGGCCCGAGCAGTACTTC.

This chain uses TRBV10-3 with TRBJ1-1, with D possibly matching TRBD1 (6 bases). The V end lost 6 bases, the J end lost 11 bases, and 13 bases lay between the germline ends. Germline V lookup: CDR1 ENHRY, CDR2 SYGVKD. The CDR3 sequence is 11 residues long. CDR3 nucleotides: TGTGCCATCAGCGAAGGGGGGACGGCTTTCTTT. This gives the protein CAISEGGTAFF.

This clone was seen just once. V is TRBV2 and J is TRBJ2-1; TRBD1 agrees at 7 bases. Looked up from germline, CDR1 is SNHLY and CDR2 is FYNNEI. V was pared by 4 bases and J by 7 bases, with 10 bases of the junction left unmatched. There are 15 residues in the CDR3. DNA for the CDR3: TGTGCCAGCAGTGTAAGACAGGGAAGACCTAATGAGCAGTTCTTC. It specifies CASSVRQGRPNEQFF.

The V gene is TRBV6-6, the J gene TRBJ1-4, with D hard to call. Trimming left V 3 bases short and J 5 bases short, with 13 bases between. Germline CDR1 is MNHNY and CDR2 is SVGAGI (reference sequence). The CDR3 runs 15 residues. CDR3 bases: TGTGCCAGCAGTTATCTCGGCAGGCCGAATGAAAAACTGTTTTTT. This translates into CASSYLGRPNEKLFF.

This chain links TRBV29-1 with TRBJ2-1; 7 nucleotides agree with TRBD2. With 4 bases clipped from V and 7 bases from J, the junction kept 16 bases outside the gene matches. Germline loops: CDR1 SQVTM, CDR2 ANQGSEA. CDR3 size: 16 residues. The CDR3 sequence is CSVAPTGLDALNEQFF. CDR3 in DNA: TGCAGCGTTGCCCCAACTGGACTAGACGCCCTTAATGAGCAGTTCTTC.

This chain uses TRBV5-4 with TRBJ2-3, with 9 bases lining up with TRBD2. V lost 4 bases, J lost 9 bases, and 9 bases stayed unmatched. Germline-derived CDR1 and CDR2 are SGHNT and YYREEE (reference sequence). CDR3 size: 14 residues. This CDR3 is CASSRWAGGPTQYF. CDR3 DNA sequence: TGTGCCAGCAGCCGGTGGGCGGGAGGGCCCACGCAGTATTTT.

CDR3 in DNA: TGTGCCAGCAGCTCTTCCTACGAGCAGTACTTC. This codes for CASSSSYEQYF. V usage is TRBV13 and J usage is TRBJ2-7; D unclear. This CDR3 comprises 11 residues. Trimming left V 4 bases short and J 1 base short, with 2 bases between. Per the germline V gene, CDR1 is PRHDT and CDR2 is FYEKMQ (reference sequence).

The J gene is TRBJ1-5, the V gene TRBV19; TRBD1 matches 7 bases. The CDR3 is made up of 18 amino acids. The germline V gene encodes CDR1 LNHDA and CDR2 SQIVND (reference sequence). The J segment lost 3 bases and the V segment lost 0 bases, leaving 11 bases of the junction unmatched. The CDR3 DNA follows: TGTGCCAGTAGTATAGATAGGTGGGAGACAGGGACCAATCAGCCCCAGCATTTT. Its protein is CASSIDRWETGTNQPQHF. Full variable domain (outside the CDR3, taken from reference TRBV19 and TRBJ1-5): DGGITQSPKYLFRKEGQNVTLSCEQNLNHDAMYWYRQDPGQGLRLIYYSQIVNDFQKGDIAEGYSVSREKKESFPLTVTSAQKNPTAFYLCASSIDRWETGTNQPQHFGDGTRLSIL.

The chain is built from TRBV18 and TRBJ1-1; D not certain. CDR3 length equals 15 residues. V lost 3 bases and J lost 5, with 16 bases in between. The germline V gene encodes CDR1 KGHSH and CDR2 LQKENI. CDR3 loop: CASSPSAGAMTEAFF. DNA for the CDR3: TGTGCCAGCTCACCTTCCGCAGGTGCTATGACTGAAGCTTTCTTT. The variable domain in full, completed from reference TRBV18 and TRBJ1-1, reads NAGVMQNPRHLVRRRGQEARLRCSPMKGHSHVYWYRQLPEEGLKFMVYLQKENIIDESGMPKERFSAEFPKEGPSILRIQQVVRGDSAAYFCASSPSAGAMTEAFFGQGTRLTVV.

The chain joins TRBV19 to TRBJ1-6; TRBD1 matches 7 bases. The CDR3 sequence is 15 residues long. With 6 bases clipped from V and 0 bases from J, the junction kept 2 bases outside the gene matches. Germline-derived CDR1 and CDR2 are LNHDA and SQIVND (reference sequence). Here the CDR3 DNA reads TGTGCCAGTAGCTCAGGGGGCTCCTATAATTCACCCCTCCACTTT. It encodes CASSSGGSYNSPLHF.

The chain joins TRBV27 to TRBJ2-7, with D maybe TRBD2 (6 bases). Germline V lookup: CDR1 MNHEY, CDR2 SMNVEV (reference sequence). Trimming removed 5 bases at V and 2 bases at J, with 16 bases between. The length of the CDR3 is 15 residues. The CDR3: CASSQTGTPTYEQYF. The CDR3 DNA reads TGTGCCAGCAGTCAGACCGGGACTCCGACCTACGAGCAGTACTTC.

The chain couples TRBV27 to TRBJ2-1; maybe TRBD1 (5 bases). The germline gives CDR1 MNHEY, CDR2 SMNVEV (reference sequence). The CDR3 is 15 residues long. Deletions cut 7 bases from V and 8 bases from J, with 21 bases between. CDR3 loop: CASTHYTWGGDEQFF. The CDR3 nucleotides are TGTGCCAGCACCCATTACACCTGGGGCGGCGATGAGCAGTTCTTC.

V usage is TRBV6-5 and J usage is TRBJ1-1; no clear D gene. Germline loops: CDR1 MNHEY, CDR2 SVGAGI. The CDR3 totals 11 residues. V was shortened by 3 bases and J by 5 bases, with 4 bases between the two germline ends. CDR3 amino acids: CASSYGTEAFF. The CDR3 bases are TGTGCCAGCAGTTATGGGACTGAAGCTTTCTTT.

In its sample, this clone was seen a few times. The chain recombines TRBV30 with TRBJ1-2, with 8 bases that match TRBD1. The CDR3 is made up of 14 amino acids. V lost 0 bases and J lost 7; bases outside the gene matches: 7. Germline V gene data show CDR1 as GTSNPN and CDR2 as SVGIG (reference sequence). The CDR3, as DNA: TGTGCCTGGAGTGTACCTCAGGGGGCTATTGGCTACACCTTC. This translates into CAWSVPQGAIGYTF.

The chain is built from TRBV7-9 and TRBJ2-7; D remains unclear. V was clipped by 5 bases and J by 3 bases, with 11 bases between them. There are 13 residues in the CDR3. The germline CDR1 and CDR2 sequences are SEHNR and FQNEAQ (reference sequence). DNA of the CDR3: TGTGCCAGCAGCCCGACGTACAACTACGAGCAGTACTTC. Its protein product is CASSPTYNYEQYF.

The gene calls are TRBV6-1 and TRBJ1-5; D not certain. The CDR3 consists of 15 residues. The V gene's germline CDR1 is MNHNS and CDR2 SASEGT. V was trimmed by 5 bases and J by 2 bases, leaving 13 bases between them. The CDR3 region has the DNA TGTGCCAGCAGTTCTAGCCGGATGGGCAATCAGCCCCAGCATTTT. It translates to CASSSSRMGNQPQHF.

The rearrangement links TRBV11-2 to TRBJ2-1; the match to TRBD2 covers 9 bases. Per the germline V gene, CDR1 is SGHAT and CDR2 is FQNNGV. The CDR3 has 15 residues. V dropped 5 bases and J dropped 3; count of bases not matched to a gene: 5. CDR3 DNA: TGTGCCAGCAGCATCGGGACTAGCAGCTACAATGAGCAGTTCTTC. It yields the protein CASSIGTSSYNEQFF.

The V gene is TRBV7-3, the J gene TRBJ2-7, with D perhaps TRBD2 (6 bases). CDR1 SGHTA and CDR2 FQGTGA come from the germline V gene. CDR3 length equals 14 residues. Trimming removed 2 bases at V and 5 bases at J, with 13 bases between. CDR3 in DNA: TGTGCCAGCAGCTTAGATGGCGGGAACAACGAGCAGTACTTC. Residues: CASSLDGGNNEQYF.